This T cell receptor beta chain was captured by sequencing in a study of blood T cells in healthy people across ages. With V trimmed by 4 bases and J by 0 bases, 6 bases remained unmatched. Germline CDR1 reads LGHNA; CDR2 reads YSLEER. CDR3 length equals 17 residues. The people who gave samples were healthy Caucasians from Russia, aged roughly 6 to 95. Researchers report isolating at least 6 million PBMCs per sample. Next came a second PCR, run for about 6 to 11 cycles, which used a sample-barcoded 5' primer along with a J-beta primer mix. MiXCR, run by TCRdb on the 5' RACE reads, gives a single entry per CDR3 protein. The sample has hundreds of thousands of distinct CDR3 sequences, roughly half seen once.

Sequenced sample: blood. The chain joins TRBV4-3 to TRBJ2-3; 11 bases line up with TRBD2. This TCR came from a woman aged 80 or over in good health. The DNA of the CDR3 is TGCGCCAGCAGCCCCACAATAGCGGGGGGGAGCACAGATACGCAGTATTTT. Protein sequence: CASSPTIAGGSTDTQYF.